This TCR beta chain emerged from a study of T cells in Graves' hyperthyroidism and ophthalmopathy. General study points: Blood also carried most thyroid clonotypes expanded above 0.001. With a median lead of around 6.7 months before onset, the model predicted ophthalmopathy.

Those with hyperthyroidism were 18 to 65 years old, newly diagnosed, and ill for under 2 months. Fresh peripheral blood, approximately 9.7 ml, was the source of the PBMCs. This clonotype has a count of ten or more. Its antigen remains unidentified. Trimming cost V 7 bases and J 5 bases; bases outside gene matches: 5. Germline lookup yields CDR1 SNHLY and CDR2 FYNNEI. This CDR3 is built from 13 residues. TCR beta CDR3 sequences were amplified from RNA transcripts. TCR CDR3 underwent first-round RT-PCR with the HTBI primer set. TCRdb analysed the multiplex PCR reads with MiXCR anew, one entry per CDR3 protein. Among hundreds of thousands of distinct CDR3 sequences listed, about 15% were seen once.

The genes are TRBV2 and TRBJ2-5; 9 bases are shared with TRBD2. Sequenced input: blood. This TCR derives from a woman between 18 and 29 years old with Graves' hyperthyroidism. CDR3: CASNLGLAETQYF. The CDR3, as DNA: TGTGCCAGCAACCTGGGACTAGCTGAGACCCAGTACTTC.